This passage covers 25 T cell receptor beta chains from one sample sequenced in a study of blood T cell repertoires in COVID-19. Profiled with immunoSEQ multiplex PCR; TCRdb holds only in-frame clones, not every one. The repertoire holds some 380,000 clones, with around 87% as singletons. The sequenced sample was peripheral blood. The receptors derive from a man aged 18-30 years with active or convalescent COVID-19.

The chain joins TRBV18 to TRBJ1-4, with D uncertain. From germline, CDR1 is KGHSH and CDR2 LQKENI. The CDR3 length is 16 residues. The V end was cut by 3 bases, the J end by 0 bases, with 11 bases between. CDR3 protein: CASSPRRDTTNEKLFF. CDR3 in DNA: TGTGCCAGCTCACCCAGACGGGATACAACTAATGAAAAACTGTTTTTT.

The chain couples TRBV2 to TRBJ1-1; D is perhaps TRBD1 (6 bases). V lost 6 bases and J 0 bases, leaving 8 bases between the germline ends. The CDR3 extends over 13 amino acids. Germline assignment: CDR1 SNHLY and CDR2 FYNNEI. The CDR3 region is CASRDSMNTEAFF. For the CDR3, the DNA is TGTGCCAGCAGGGACAGCATGAACACTGAAGCTTTCTTT.

The rearrangement joins TRBV5-6 to TRBJ2-2; 8 bases are shared with TRBD2. The CDR3 totals 15 residues. Unmatched junction bases numbered 5, after V lost 4 bases and J lost 3 bases. Looked up from germline, CDR1 is SGHDT and CDR2 is YYEEEE. The CDR3: CASSTGGPHTGELFF. CDR3 DNA: TGTGCCAGCAGCACGGGAGGGCCGCACACCGGGGAGCTGTTTTTT.

This clone was found once. CDR3 DNA sequence: TGTGCCAGCAGCGTAGAAAGCGGGGAATGGAACACCGGGGAGCTGTTTTTT. This gives the protein CASSVESGEWNTGELFF. V is TRBV9 and J is TRBJ2-2, with 7 bases fitting TRBD2. CDR1 is SGDLS, CDR2 YYNGEE, per germline. With V trimmed by 0 bases and J by 1 base, 6 bases remained unmatched. This CDR3 has 17 residues. The full variable domain, with the rest looked up from reference TRBV9 and TRBJ2-2, is DSGVTQTPKHLITATGQRVTLRCSPRSGDLSVYWYQQSLDQGLQFLIQYYNGEERAKGNILERFSAQQFPDLHSELNLSSLELGDSALYFCASSVESGEWNTGELFFGEGSRLTVL.

This chain joins TRBV6-2 or TRBV6-3 and TRBJ1-5; 8 nucleotides agree with TRBD1. V lost 4 bases and J lost 6; bases outside the gene matches: 17. Germline values: CDR1 MNHEY, CDR2 SVGEGT. The CDR3 sequence is 18 residues long. CDR3 nucleotides: TGTGCCAGCAGTTTTCCGACCCGGGACAGGCACCAGGGTCAGCCCCAGCATTTT. It encodes CASSFPTRDRHQGQPQHF.

J is TRBJ2-2 and V is TRBV19; D unclear. The V end lost 6 bases, the J end lost 5 bases, and 4 bases lay between the germline ends. This CDR3 has 11 amino acids. Germline CDR1 reads LNHDA; CDR2 reads SQIVND (reference sequence). The CDR3, as DNA: TGTGCCAGTAGCGGTACCGGGGAGCTGTTTTTT. Amino acids: CASSGTGELFF.

This clone appeared once. For the CDR3, the DNA is TGCGCCAGCAGCCAAGAAATCAGACAGGGGGCGGATGGGGAGCTGTTTTTT. Protein product: CASSQEIRQGADGELFF. The chain joins TRBV4-3 to TRBJ2-2; 10 bases align to TRBD1. In germline, CDR1 is LGHNA, CDR2 YSLEER. V was pared by 0 bases and J by 8 bases, with 9 bases of the junction left unmatched. CDR3 length equals 17 residues.

CDR3 nucleotides: TGTGCCAGCAGGGTCGGACAGGGGGTAAATGAAAAACTGTTTTTT. Amino acid sequence: CASRVGQGVNEKLFF. The rearrangement joins TRBV2 to TRBJ1-4; 10 nucleotides line up with TRBD1. This CDR3 has 15 amino acids. J gave up 5 bases and V 6 bases, and 6 bases lay outside the gene matches. Germline loops: CDR1 SNHLY, CDR2 FYNNEI.

CDR3 sequence reads: CASSGTGTGSHTEAFF. The CDR3 DNA reads as TGTGCCAGCAGTGGAACCGGGACAGGGAGCCACACTGAAGCTTTCTTT. This chain connects TRBV28 to TRBJ1-1, with 9 bases fitting TRBD1. The germline CDR1 and CDR2 sequences are MDHEN and SYDVKM. V lost 5 bases, J lost 3 bases, and 10 bases stayed unmatched. The CDR3 is 16 residues long.

This clone was seen once. The V call is TRBV7-9, the J call TRBJ2-1; D call uncertain. The germline gives CDR1 SEHNR, CDR2 FQNEAQ (reference sequence). V gave up 4 bases and J gave up 7 bases, with 11 bases separating them. The CDR3 is 13 amino acids. The CDR3 protein is CASSYPRQNEQFF. CDR3 DNA sequence: TGTGCCAGCAGCTACCCGCGCCAAAATGAGCAGTTCTTC. Complete variable domain (other parts from reference TRBV7-9 and TRBJ2-1): DTGVSQNPRHKITKRGQNVTFRCDPISEHNRLYWYRQTLGQGPEFLTYFQNEAQLEKSRLLSDRFSAERPKGSFSTLEIQRTEQGDSAMYLCASSYPRQNEQFFGPGTRLTVL.

V gene TRBV29-1 combines with J gene TRBJ2-7; D is possibly TRBD1 (5 bases). The germline V gene has CDR1 SQVTM and CDR2 ANQGSEA. This CDR3 spans 14 amino acids. The V end was cut by 6 bases, the J end by 3 bases, with 18 bases between. The CDR3 sequence: CSVGFPGAFYEQYF. For the CDR3, the DNA is TGCAGCGTAGGATTCCCTGGGGCTTTCTACGAGCAGTACTTC.

The gene calls are TRBV24-1 and TRBJ2-3, with a tentative D call TRBD1 (5 bases). The CDR3 sequence is 16 residues long. Between the trimmed V and J ends, which lost 4 bases and 0 bases, there was a span of 13 bases. Germline V gene lookup returns CDR1 KGHDR and CDR2 SFDVKD. The CDR3 DNA reads as TGTGCCACCAGTGACCCAAGACAGCCAAGCACAGATACGCAGTATTTT. Encoded protein: CATSDPRQPSTDTQYF.

The chain employs TRBV2 and TRBJ2-3; tentatively, D is TRBD2 (6 bases). The CDR3 runs to 15 residues. CDR1 is SNHLY and CDR2 is FYNNEI in the germline V gene. The germline V and J ends were trimmed by 1 base and 4 bases, with 12 bases remaining between them. The CDR3 spells CASSEGVREADTQYF. For the CDR3, the DNA is TGTGCCAGCAGTGAAGGGGTCAGGGAGGCAGATACGCAGTATTTT.

The J gene is TRBJ1-2, the V gene TRBV6-5; no reliable D call. Between the trimmed V and J ends, which lost 11 bases and 0 bases, there was a span of 13 bases. The CDR3 runs to 13 residues. Germline V lookup: CDR1 MNHEY, CDR2 SVGAGI. The CDR3 bases are TGTGCCGTTCGGGGTGATGCTAACTATGGCTACACCTTC. Its protein product is CAVRGDANYGYTF.

This rearrangement joins TRBV28 to TRBJ2-7; 10 nucleotides agree with TRBD2. The CDR3 runs to 17 residues. Germline lookup yields CDR1 MDHEN and CDR2 SYDVKM. V was clipped by 2 bases and J by 2 bases; unmatched bases: 9. This chain's CDR3 is CASSLGASGSRAYEQYF. For the CDR3, the DNA is TGTGCCAGCAGTTTAGGAGCTAGCGGGAGTAGGGCCTACGAGCAGTACTTC. The whole variable domain, remainder taken from reference TRBV28 and TRBJ2-7, is DVKVTQSSRYLVKRTGEKVFLECVQDMDHENMFWYRQDPGLGLRLIYFSYDVKMKEKGDIPEGYSVSREKKERFSLILESASTNQTSMYLCASSLGASGSRAYEQYFGPGTRLTVT.

This clone was observed a single time. This chain links TRBV10-1 with TRBJ2-3, with 13 bases identical to TRBD2. V was pared by 5 bases and J by 5 bases, with 7 bases of the junction left unmatched. CDR1 is WNHNN, CDR2 SYGVQD, per germline (reference sequence). The CDR3 covers 16 residues. CDR3 sequence (DNA): TGCGCCAGCAGTTGGACTAGCGGGAGAGCCAAAGATACGCAGTATTTT. Translation gives CASSWTSGRAKDTQYF.

The chain carries TRBV18 and TRBJ1-1, with D uncertain. The CDR3 runs to 16 residues. Trimming took off 0 bases at V and 4 bases at J, with 15 bases between the two ends. Germline V gives CDR1 KGHSH, CDR2 LQKENI. The CDR3 sequence: CASSPPSGSGTTEAFF. The CDR3 DNA sequence: TGTGCCAGCTCACCACCGAGCGGGTCTGGAACCACTGAAGCTTTCTTT.

The chain is built from TRBV4-2 and TRBJ2-1; 9 bases line up with TRBD2. The germline V gene has CDR1 LGHNA and CDR2 YNFKEQ. The junction had 5 bases not matched to a gene; V was cut back by 0 bases and J by 2 bases. CDR3 size: 17 residues. The CDR3 DNA is TGTGCCAGCAGCCAAGATATGCGGGGGGGCCCCTACAATGAGCAGTTCTTC. Translating gives CASSQDMRGGPYNEQFF.

V gene TRBV25-1 combines with J gene TRBJ1-1, with 7 bases identical to TRBD1. There are 14 residues in the CDR3. Losses at the gene ends were 5 bases for V and 1 base for J; bases not matched to a gene: 4. Germline CDR1 and CDR2: MGHDK and SYGVNS. The CDR3 region has the DNA TGTGCCAGCAGTAAACAGGGGAAGAACACTGAAGCTTTCTTT. Translated: CASSKQGKNTEAFF.

The chain combines TRBV5-1 with TRBJ1-4, with 9 bases identical to TRBD1. V dropped 3 bases and J dropped 6; count of bases not matched to a gene: 6. CDR1 is SGHRS and CDR2 is YFSETQ in the germline V gene. The CDR3 extends over 15 amino acids. This CDR3 is CASSSSDRGHEKLFF. The CDR3 nucleotides read TGCGCCAGCAGCTCGTCGGACAGGGGCCATGAAAAACTGTTTTTT.

This chain connects TRBV6-6 to TRBJ1-3; possibly TRBD1 for D (6 bases). Germline CDR1 MNHNY, CDR2 SVGAGI (reference sequence). This CDR3 has 15 residues. Trimming pared 6 bases from V and 2 bases from J, leaving 14 bases between. The CDR3 loop is CASSDTGKAGNTIYF. CDR3 nucleotides: TGTGCCAGCAGCGACACAGGGAAAGCTGGAAACACCATATATTTT.

This chain connects TRBV6-2 or TRBV6-3 to TRBJ1-1; D is unresolved. Looked up from germline, CDR1 is MNHEY and CDR2 is SVGEGT. Between the trimmed V and J ends, which lost 2 bases and 1 base, there was a span of 11 bases. This CDR3 spans 15 amino acids. Written as DNA, the CDR3 is TGTGCCAGCAGTTACCCCGGGATAGGGAACACTGAAGCTTTCTTT. Translating it yields CASSYPGIGNTEAFF.

This clone appeared once. The chain joins TRBV5-5 to TRBJ1-5; 7 bases match TRBD1. Trimming took 4 bases from V and 1 from J; bases not matched to a gene: 11. The CDR3 covers 17 residues. Germline V gene lookup returns CDR1 SGHKS and CDR2 YYEKEE (reference sequence). The CDR3 region is CASSTDRESRSNQPQHF. DNA of the CDR3: TGTGCCAGCAGCACCGACAGGGAATCTAGGAGCAATCAGCCCCAGCATTTT.

V gene TRBV18 combines with J gene TRBJ1-1; D gene uncertain. Germline assignment: CDR1 KGHSH and CDR2 LQKENI. This CDR3 has 13 amino acids. V lost 6 bases to trimming and J lost 0 bases, with 8 bases between them. This CDR3 is CASSTAVNTEAFF. The CDR3 coding sequence is TGTGCCAGCTCCACGGCGGTGAACACTGAAGCTTTCTTT.

The V gene is TRBV30, the J gene TRBJ1-5, with D unclear. Deletions cut 0 bases from V and 1 base from J, with 10 bases between. CDR1 is GTSNPN, CDR2 SVGIG, per germline (reference sequence). The CDR3 is 15 amino acids. DNA of the CDR3: TGTGCCTGGAGTGTAATGAGTGTGAGCAATCAGCCCCAGCATTTT. Translation gives CAWSVMSVSNQPQHF.